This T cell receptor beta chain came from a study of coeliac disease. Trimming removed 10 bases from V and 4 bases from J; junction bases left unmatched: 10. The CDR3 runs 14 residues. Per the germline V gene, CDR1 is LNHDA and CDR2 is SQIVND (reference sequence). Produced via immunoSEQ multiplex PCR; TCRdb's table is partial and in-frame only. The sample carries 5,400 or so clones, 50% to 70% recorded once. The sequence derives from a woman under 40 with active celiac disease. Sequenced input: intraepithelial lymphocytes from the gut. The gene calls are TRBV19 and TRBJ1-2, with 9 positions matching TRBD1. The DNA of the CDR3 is TGTGCCACCGCTACAGGGGGCCTAGGCTATGGCTACACCTTC. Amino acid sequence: CATATGGLGYGYTF.